The T cell receptor beta chain under discussion was sequenced for a study of beta chain features in type 1 diabetes. Study conclusions and caveats: There was no resolution here of whether HLA type influences TCRB rearrangement.

On this clone: Its antigen is currently unknown.

Since all of the isolated RNA was reverse transcribed, expressed TCRB transcripts were what got sequenced. TCRdb keeps only in-frame clones here, not all; method: immunoSEQ multiplex PCR. The profile shows around 250,000 clones, 25% to 35% of them singletons. CDR1 and CDR2 from the germline V gene are MGHDK and SYGVNS. The CDR3 is 15 amino acids. V was pared by 0 bases and J by 4 bases, with 2 bases of the junction left unmatched. A sort by CD45RO/CCR7/CD25/CD127/CD95/CD27 yielded CD4+ naive, central memory, regulatory and stem cell-like memory cells. Purity (above 98%) was reached by all sorted populations.

Sample: central memory CD4+ T cells from blood. The chain recombines TRBV25-1 with TRBJ2-3; 9 bases line up with TRBD2. This TCR came from a man aged 30-40 years in good health. The CDR3 bases are TGTGCCAGCAGTGAATATGCGGGAGGGCCAGATACGCAGTATTTT. As protein: CASSEYAGGPDTQYF.